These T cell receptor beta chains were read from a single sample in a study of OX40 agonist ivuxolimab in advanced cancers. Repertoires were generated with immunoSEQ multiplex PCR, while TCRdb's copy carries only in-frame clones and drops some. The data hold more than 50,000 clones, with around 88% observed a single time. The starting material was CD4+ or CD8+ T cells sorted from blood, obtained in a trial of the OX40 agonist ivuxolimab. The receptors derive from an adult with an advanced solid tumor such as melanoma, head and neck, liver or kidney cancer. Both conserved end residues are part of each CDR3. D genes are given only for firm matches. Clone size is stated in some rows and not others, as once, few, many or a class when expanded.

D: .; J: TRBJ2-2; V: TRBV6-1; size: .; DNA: TGTGCCAGCAGTGTTAGCTATCCTGGTAGGGCCGGGGAGCTGTTTTTT; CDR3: CASSVSYPGRAGELFF
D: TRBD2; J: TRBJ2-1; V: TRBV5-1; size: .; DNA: TGCGCCAGCAGCTCAGGACTAGTGGGGGGCTACAATGAGCAGTTCTTC; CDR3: CASSSGLVGGYNEQFF
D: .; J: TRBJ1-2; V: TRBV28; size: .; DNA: TGTGCCAGCAGTTCCGGGCCTTACTATGGCTACACCTTC; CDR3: CASSSGPYYGYTF
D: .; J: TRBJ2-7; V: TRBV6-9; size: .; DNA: TGTGCCAGCAGTTGGGAGGTTCCAGGCGGTCGGCAGTACTTC; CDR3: CASSWEVPGGRQYF
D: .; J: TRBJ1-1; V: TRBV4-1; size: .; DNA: TGCGCCAGCAGCCTTAGCAGGGTATGGACTGAAGCTTTCTTT; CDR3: CASSLSRVWTEAFF
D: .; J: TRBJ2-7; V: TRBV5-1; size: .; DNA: TGCGCCAGCAGCTTTGGAAGGGTCCAAATAATATACGAGCAGTACTTC; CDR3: CASSFGRVQIIYEQYF
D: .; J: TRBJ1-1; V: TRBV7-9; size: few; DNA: TGTGCCAGCAGCTTGGAGGGGAACACTGAAGCTTTCTTT; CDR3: CASSLEGNTEAFF
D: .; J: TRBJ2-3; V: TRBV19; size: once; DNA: TGTGCCAGTAGTAGTACTACAGATACGCAGTATTTT; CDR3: CASSSTTDTQYF
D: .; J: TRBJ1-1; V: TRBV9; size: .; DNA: TGTGCCAGCAGCGACCCTGGTGAGGCCCCCGGAACTGAAGCTTTCTTT; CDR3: CASSDPGEAPGTEAFF
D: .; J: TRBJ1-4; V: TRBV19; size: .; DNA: TGTGCCAGTAGTATAGTCTACGTTAACCGGGACACGGCAACTAATGAAAAACTGTTTTTT; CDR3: CASSIVYVNRDTATNEKLFF
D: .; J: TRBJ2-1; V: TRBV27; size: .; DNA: TGTGCCAGCAGTTTAACAGGTTTGATCTCCTACAATGAGCAGTTCTTC; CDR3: CASSLTGLISYNEQFF
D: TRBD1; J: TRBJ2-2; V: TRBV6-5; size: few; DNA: TGTGCCTCCTCCCCGGGACAGGGTTTCGCCGGGGAGCTGTTTTTT; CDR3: CASSPGQGFAGELFF
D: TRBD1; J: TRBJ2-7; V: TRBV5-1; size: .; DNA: TGCGCCAGCAGCTTGGCGACAGGGGGCAACTCCTACGAGCAGTACTTC; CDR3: CASSLATGGNSYEQYF
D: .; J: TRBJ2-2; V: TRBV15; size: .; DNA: TGTGCCACCAGCAGAGCTGTGACCGGGGAGCTGTTTTTT; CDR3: CATSRAVTGELFF
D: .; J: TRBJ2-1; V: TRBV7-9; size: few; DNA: TGTGCCAGCAGCTTAGGCCCTCTGGGTGGGGGCTACAATGAGCAGTTCTTC; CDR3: CASSLGPLGGGYNEQFF
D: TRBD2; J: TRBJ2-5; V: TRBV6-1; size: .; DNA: TGTGCCAGCAGTGAAGGGACTAGCGGGGGGGCCGTTGAGACCCAGTACTTC; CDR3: CASSEGTSGGAVETQYF
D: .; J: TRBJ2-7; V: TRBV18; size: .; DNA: TGTGCCAGCTCACCACCGGCAGGGGGGTCCTACGAGCAGTACTTC; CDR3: CASSPPAGGSYEQYF
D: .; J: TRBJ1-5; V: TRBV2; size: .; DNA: TGTGCCAGCAGTACCGACGGGGATCAGCCCCAGCATTTT; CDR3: CASSTDGDQPQHF
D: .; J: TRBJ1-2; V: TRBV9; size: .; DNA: TGTGCCAGCAGCGTAGGCAGGGGACTTGGCTATGGCTACACCTTC; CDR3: CASSVGRGLGYGYTF
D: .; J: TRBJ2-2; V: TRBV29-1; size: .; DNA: TGCAGCGTCGGCTCGAACACCGGGGAGCTGTTTTTT; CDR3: CSVGSNTGELFF
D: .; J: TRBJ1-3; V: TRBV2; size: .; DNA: TGTGCCAGCAGTGAAATGGGAACAACTGGAAACACCATATATTTT; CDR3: CASSEMGTTGNTIYF
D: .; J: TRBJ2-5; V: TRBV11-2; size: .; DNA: TGTGCCAGCAGCCCCCCTGGGGAGACCCAGTACTTC; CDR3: CASSPPGETQYF
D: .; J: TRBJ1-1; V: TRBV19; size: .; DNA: TGTGCCAGTAGTGTAGAGGCTCTATTGCTTAACACTGAAGCTTTCTTT; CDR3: CASSVEALLLNTEAFF
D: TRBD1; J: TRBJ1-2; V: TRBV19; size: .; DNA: TGTGCCAGTAGTATAACCCGGACAGGGCATTATGGCTACACCTTC; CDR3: CASSITRTGHYGYTF
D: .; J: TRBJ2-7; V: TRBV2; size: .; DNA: TGTGCCAGCAGTGAATCTAGCGACAAGCCCATTGCCAGCTACGAGCAGTACTTC; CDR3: CASSESSDKPIASYEQYF
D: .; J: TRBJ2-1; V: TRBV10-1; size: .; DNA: TGCGCCAGCCCGACCTACGGGGGAAGTAGGTATGGGCAGTTCTTC; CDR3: CASPTYGGSRYGQFF
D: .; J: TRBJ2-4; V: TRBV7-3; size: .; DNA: TGTGCCAGCAGCTCCGGACCTTATAGTCCCAAAAACATTCAGTACTTC; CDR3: CASSSGPYSPKNIQYF
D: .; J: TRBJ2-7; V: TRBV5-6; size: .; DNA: TGTGCCAGCAGCTTGTCCTCCGAGCAGTACTTC; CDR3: CASSLSSEQYF
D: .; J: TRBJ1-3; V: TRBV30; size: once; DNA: TGTGCCTGGATCCCGGACATGTCAGAGGGAAACACCATATATTTT; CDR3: CAWIPDMSEGNTIYF
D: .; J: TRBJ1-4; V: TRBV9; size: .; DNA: TGTGCCAGCAGCGTCGAGGGTACCGAGGGAGAAAAACTGTTTTTT; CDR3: CASSVEGTEGEKLFF
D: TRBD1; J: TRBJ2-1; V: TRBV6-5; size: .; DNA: TGTGCCAGCACTACAGGGGAAAATGAGCAGTTCTTC; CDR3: CASTTGENEQFF
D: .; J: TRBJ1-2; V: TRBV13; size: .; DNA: TGTGCCAGCAGCTTAAACCCAAATCCTATTTATGGCTACACCTTC; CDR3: CASSLNPNPIYGYTF
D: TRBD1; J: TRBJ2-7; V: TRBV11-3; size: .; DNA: TGTGCCAGCAGCTTTCCAGGGGGCGAGCAGTACTTC; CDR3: CASSFPGGEQYF
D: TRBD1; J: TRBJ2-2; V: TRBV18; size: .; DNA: TGTGCCAGCTCACCACGGGACAGGGGGGTCACGAACACCGGGGAGCTGTTTTTT; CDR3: CASSPRDRGVTNTGELFF
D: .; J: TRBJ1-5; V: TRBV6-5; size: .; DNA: TGTGCCAGCAGTGATGTTAGCAATCAGCCCCAGCATTTT; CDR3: CASSDVSNQPQHF
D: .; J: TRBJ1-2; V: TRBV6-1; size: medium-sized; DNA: TGTGCCAGCAGTGAAGCCGTAGGGTGGGGGCTAATCTATGGCTACACCTTC; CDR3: CASSEAVGWGLIYGYTF
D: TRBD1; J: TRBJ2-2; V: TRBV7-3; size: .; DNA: TGTGCCAGCAGCTTAATTCAAGGGGGCTCCGGGGAGCTGTTTTTT; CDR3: CASSLIQGGSGELFF
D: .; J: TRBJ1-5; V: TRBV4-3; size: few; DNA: TGCGCCAGCAGCCCCCCAGACAGCAATCAGCCCCAGCATTTT; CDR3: CASSPPDSNQPQHF
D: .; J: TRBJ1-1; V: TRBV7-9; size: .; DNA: TGTGCCAGCAGCTCGAAGGGGCAGGACCTCACTGAAGCTTTCTTT; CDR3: CASSSKGQDLTEAFF
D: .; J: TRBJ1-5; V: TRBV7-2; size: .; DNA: TGTGCCAGCAGCTTAGCCCAGGGCGGGGTGCAGCCCCAGCATTTT; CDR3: CASSLAQGGVQPQHF
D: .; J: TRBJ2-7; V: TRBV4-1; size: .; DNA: TGCGCCAGCAGCCAAAGCCAGGCTGGGGAGCAGTACTTC; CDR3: CASSQSQAGEQYF
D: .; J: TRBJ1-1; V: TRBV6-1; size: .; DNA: TGTGCCAGCAGTTGGGGTGAAGCTTTCTTT; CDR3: CASSWGEAFF
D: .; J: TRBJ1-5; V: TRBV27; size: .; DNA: TGTGCCAGCAGTCCGAACCGGGAAGTCAATCAGCCCCAGCATTTT; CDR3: CASSPNREVNQPQHF
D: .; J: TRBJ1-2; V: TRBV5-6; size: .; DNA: TGTGCCAGCAGCTTCCTATTACGACCGGACTATGGCTACACCTTC; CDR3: CASSFLLRPDYGYTF
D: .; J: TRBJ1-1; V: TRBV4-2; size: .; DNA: TGTGCCAGCAGCCTAGCTGCTGAAGCTTTCTTT; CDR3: CASSLAAEAFF
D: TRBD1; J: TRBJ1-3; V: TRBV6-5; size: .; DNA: TGTGCCAGCAGTAGCGGCAGGGGGCAGGCCACCATATATTTT; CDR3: CASSSGRGQATIYF
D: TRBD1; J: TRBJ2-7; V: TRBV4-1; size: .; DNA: TGCGCCAGCAGCCTCACCGTTCCTGGGACAGTCTCCTACGAGCAGTACTTC; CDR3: CASSLTVPGTVSYEQYF
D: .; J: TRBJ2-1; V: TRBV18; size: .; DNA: TGTGCCAGCTCACCATCTAAGGGGTTGATCTCCTACAATGAGCAGTTCTTC; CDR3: CASSPSKGLISYNEQFF